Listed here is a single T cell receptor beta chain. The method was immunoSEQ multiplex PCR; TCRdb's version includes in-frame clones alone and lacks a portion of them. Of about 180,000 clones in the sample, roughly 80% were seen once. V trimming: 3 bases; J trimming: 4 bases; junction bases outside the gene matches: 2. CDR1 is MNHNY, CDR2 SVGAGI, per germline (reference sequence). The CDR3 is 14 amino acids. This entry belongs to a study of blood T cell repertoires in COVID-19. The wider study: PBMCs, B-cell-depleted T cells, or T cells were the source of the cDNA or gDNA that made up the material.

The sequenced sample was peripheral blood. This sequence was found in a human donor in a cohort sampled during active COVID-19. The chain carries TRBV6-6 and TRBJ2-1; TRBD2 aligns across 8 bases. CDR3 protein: CASSYSGEYNEQFF. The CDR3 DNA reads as TGTGCCAGCAGTTATAGCGGGGAATACAATGAGCAGTTCTTC.